A selection of T cell receptor beta chains follows, all from one sample in a study of T cells in Graves' hyperthyroidism and ophthalmopathy. TCRdb used MiXCR to reprocess the multiplex PCR reads, holding one entry per CDR3 protein. This sample has approximately 200,000 distinct CDR3 sequences, with about a sixth found just once. The specimen was blood. The receptors here all came from a man aged 35 to 55 with Graves' hyperthyroidism. Each CDR3 is given with its conserved first and last residue. A D gene is named only where the DNA matches it firmly. A row's size may be missing; if present it is once, few, many or a size class.

NA,many,TRBV7-2,TRBJ1-6,CASSPRTTGSPLHF,TGTGCCAGCAGCCCGAGAACGACGGGCTCACCCCTCCACTTT
NA,many,TRBV27,TRBJ2-2,CASGGNPGELFF,TGTGCCAGCGGGGGGAACCCCGGGGAGCTGTTTTTT
NA,many,TRBV7-2,TRBJ2-1,CASSLRREQFF,TGTGCCAGCAGTCTGAGGCGGGAGCAGTTCTTC
NA,NA,TRBV9,TRBJ1-2,CASGSGVGYGYTF,TGTGCCAGCGGTTCAGGGGTTGGCTATGGCTACACCTTC
NA,NA,TRBV4-2,TRBJ1-2,CASSQDGTDTGYHGYTF,TGTGCCAGCAGCCAAGATGGTACGGACACGGGTTATCATGGCTACACCTTC
TRBD2,many,TRBV24-1,TRBJ2-5,CATSGLAGGSETQYF,TGTGCCACCAGTGGATTAGCGGGGGGCTCTGAGACCCAGTACTTC
TRBD1,NA,TRBV10-3,TRBJ1-5,CAISDRDSPEPQHF,TGTGCCATCAGTGACCGGGACAGCCCAGAGCCCCAGCATTTT
NA,NA,TRBV19,TRBJ1-6,CATTTVSNGNSPLHF,TGTGCCACCACGACAGTGAGCAACGGGAATTCACCCCTCCACTTT
NA,few,TRBV18,TRBJ1-6,CASSPPNRNSYNSPLHF,TGTGCCAGCTCACCACCTAACCGGAACTCCTATAATTCACCCCTCCACTTT
TRBD1,NA,TRBV7-9,TRBJ2-3,CASSLRDRGLINTQYF,TGTGCCAGCAGCTTAAGGGACAGGGGGCTTATAAATACGCAGTATTTT
TRBD1,many,TRBV19,TRBJ1-2,CASRPMPGQDRTNYGYTF,TGTGCCAGTAGACCCATGCCGGGACAGGACCGAACTAACTATGGCTACACCTTC
NA,NA,TRBV6-2/TRBV6-3,TRBJ2-3,CASSTDNTDTQYF,TGTGCCAGCAGTACCGACAACACAGATACGCAGTATTTT
TRBD1,NA,TRBV7-2,TRBJ2-7,CASSLGTGRTYEQYF,TGTGCCAGCAGCTTAGGGACAGGGCGAACCTACGAGCAGTACTTC
TRBD2,NA,TRBV5-1,TRBJ2-7,CASSPLAGNYEQYF,TGCGCCAGCTCCCCGCTAGCGGGAAACTACGAGCAGTACTTC
NA,many,TRBV11-2,TRBJ1-3,CASSLGTSDRNTIYF,TGTGCCAGCAGCTTAGGAACCAGTGATAGGAACACCATATATTTT
NA,many,TRBV2,TRBJ2-5,CASTRGAETQYF,TGTGCCAGCACCCGAGGGGCAGAGACCCAGTACTTC
TRBD2,many,TRBV18,TRBJ2-3,CASSIGTKTDTQYF,TGTGCCAGCTCAATCGGGACTAAAACAGATACGCAGTATTTT
NA,NA,TRBV28,TRBJ2-3,CASSSEGLGTDTQYF,TGTGCCAGCAGTTCCGAGGGGCTGGGCACAGATACGCAGTATTTT
TRBD1,NA,TRBV6-1,TRBJ2-5,CASSVLQGDETQYF,TGTGCCAGCAGTGTCCTCCAGGGGGACGAGACCCAGTACTTC
NA,many,TRBV7-2,TRBJ1-2,CASRATTFGGYTF,TGTGCCAGCAGGGCGACTACTTTTGGTGGCTACACCTTC
TRBD1,NA,TRBV28,TRBJ1-2,CASSLGLTGENTF,TGTGCCAGCAGTTTAGGTCTCACAGGGGAGAACACCTTC
TRBD1,NA,TRBV29-1,TRBJ1-4,CSVSGQGGIFEKLFF,TGCAGCGTCTCCGGACAGGGAGGAATATTTGAAAAACTGTTTTTT
NA,many,TRBV30,TRBJ2-5,CAWSGSDQETQYF,TGTGCCTGGAGTGGCTCAGATCAAGAGACCCAGTACTTC
NA,NA,TRBV7-2,TRBJ2-2,CASSPAHTGYGELFF,TGTGCCAGCAGCCCAGCCCACACAGGATACGGGGAGCTGTTTTTT
NA,many,TRBV5-1,TRBJ2-6,CASSLGGTGANVLTF,TGCGCCAGCAGCTTGGGGGGAACTGGGGCCAACGTCCTGACTTTC
NA,many,TRBV7-2,TRBJ2-3,CASSFGGTSTDTQYF,TGTGCCAGCAGCTTTGGGGGGACTAGCACAGATACGCAGTATTTT
TRBD1,many,TRBV20-1,TRBJ1-3,CSAGTDGNTIYF,TGCAGTGCTGGGACAGATGGAAACACCATATATTTT
TRBD1,many,TRBV28,TRBJ2-7,CASSRDRVPNEQYF,TGTGCCAGCAGTAGGGACAGGGTCCCCAACGAGCAGTACTTC
NA,many,TRBV2,TRBJ2-5,CASSDGQGPYQETQYF,TGTGCCAGCAGTGATGGACAAGGGCCGTACCAAGAGACCCAGTACTTC
TRBD2,NA,TRBV20-1,TRBJ2-5,CSASPRAGGPGTQYF,TGCAGTGCTAGCCCACGGGCGGGGGGGCCCGGGACCCAGTACTTC
NA,NA,TRBV28,TRBJ1-2,CASNNNYGYTF,TGTGCCAGCAACAATAACTATGGCTACACCTTC
NA,many,TRBV24-1,TRBJ2-3,CATSGLFTDTQYF,TGTGCCACCAGCGGACTGTTCACAGATACGCAGTATTTT
NA,many,TRBV2,TRBJ2-2,CASMGATGELFF,TGTGCCAGCATGGGGGCGACCGGGGAGCTGTTTTTT
TRBD1,many,TRBV27,TRBJ2-1,CASSGTGTGYNEQFF,TGTGCCAGCAGTGGGACCGGGACAGGTTACAATGAGCAGTTCTTC
NA,many,TRBV28,TRBJ1-5,CASRAGGSNQPQHF,TGTGCCAGCAGGGCCGGGGGCAGCAATCAGCCCCAGCATTTT
TRBD2,NA,TRBV4-3,TRBJ2-7,CASRAGGGYEQYF,TGCGCCAGCAGAGCGGGGGGGGGCTACGAGCAGTACTTC
TRBD1,many,TRBV12-3/TRBV12-4,TRBJ2-7,CASSFWTGGEYEQYF,TGTGCCAGCAGTTTTTGGACAGGGGGAGAGTACGAGCAGTACTTC
NA,NA,TRBV6-1,TRBJ2-6,CASSQGPTPPPGANVLTF,TGTGCCAGCAGTCAGGGACCGACTCCCCCTCCTGGGGCCAACGTCCTGACTTTC